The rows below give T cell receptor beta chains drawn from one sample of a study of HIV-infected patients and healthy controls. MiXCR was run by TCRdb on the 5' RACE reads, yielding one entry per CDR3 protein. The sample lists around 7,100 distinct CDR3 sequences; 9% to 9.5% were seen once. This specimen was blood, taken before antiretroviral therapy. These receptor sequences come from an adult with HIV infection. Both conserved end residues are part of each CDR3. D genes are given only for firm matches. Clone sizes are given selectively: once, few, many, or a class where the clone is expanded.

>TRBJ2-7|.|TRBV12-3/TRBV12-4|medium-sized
TGTGCCAGCAGTTTAGAGGGTCTGAGGGAGCAGTACTTC
CASSLEGLREQYF
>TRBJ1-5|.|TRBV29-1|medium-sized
TGCAGCGTTTCTGGGGTGGACCAGCCCCAGCATTTT
CSVSGVDQPQHF
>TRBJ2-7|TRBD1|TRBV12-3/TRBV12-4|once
TGTGCCAGCAGTGGGGGACAGAAGAGCTCCTACGAGCAGTACTTC
CASSGGQKSSYEQYF
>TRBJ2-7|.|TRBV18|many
TGTGCCAGCTCATCAGCCTACTACGAGCAGTACTTC
CASSSAYYEQYF
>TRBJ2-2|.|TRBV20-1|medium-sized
TGCAGTGCTAGAGATAGGCTCTGGATGGCCGGGGAGCTGTTTTTT
CSARDRLWMAGELFF
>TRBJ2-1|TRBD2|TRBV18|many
TGTGCCAGCTCATCGACAGCGGGAGGAGTGAATGAGCAGTTCTTC
CASSSTAGGVNEQFF
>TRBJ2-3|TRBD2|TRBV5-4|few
TGTGCCAGCAGCTTGGGCGGGACTAGTGAAGATACGCAGTATTTT
CASSLGGTSEDTQYF
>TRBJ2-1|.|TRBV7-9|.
TGTGCCAGCAGCTTAGCTGGTCTGGCCGAGCAGTTCTTC
CASSLAGLAEQFF
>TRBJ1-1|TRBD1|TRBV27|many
TGTGCCAGCCACAGGGGGCAGGGCACTGAAGCTTTCTTT
CASHRGQGTEAFF
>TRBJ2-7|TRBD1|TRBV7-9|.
TGTGCCAGCAGCGGTCAGGGGGTCGAGCAGTACTTC
CASSGQGVEQYF
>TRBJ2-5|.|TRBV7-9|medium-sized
TGTGCCAGCAGCGCCACAGTCCAAGAGACCCAGTACTTC
CASSATVQETQYF
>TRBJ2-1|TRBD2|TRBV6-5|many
TGTGCCAGCAGTCCATCTAGCGGGAGGGCCCATGAGCAGTTCTTC
CASSPSSGRAHEQFF
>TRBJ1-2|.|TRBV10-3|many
TGTGCCATCAGTGACAGGGACGATGGCTACACCTTC
CAISDRDDGYTF
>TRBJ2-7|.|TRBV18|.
TGTGCCAGCTCACCACCGGCAGACCCCGACGAGCAGTACTTC
CASSPPADPDEQYF
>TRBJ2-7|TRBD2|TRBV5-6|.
TGTGCCAGCAGCTTCTTCCGGCGGAGCGGGAGCTACGAGCAGTACTTC
CASSFFRRSGSYEQYF
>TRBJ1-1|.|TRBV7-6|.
TGTGCCAGCAGCCCCGGCCAAGGGCACACTGAAGCTTTCTTT
CASSPGQGHTEAFF
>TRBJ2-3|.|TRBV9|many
TGTGCCAGCAGCCCCGGGGGTTATTCTAGCACAGATACGCAGTATTTT
CASSPGGYSSTDTQYF
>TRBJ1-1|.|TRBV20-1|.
TGCAGTGCCCTGCCCAAGGACACTGAAGCTTTCTTT
CSALPKDTEAFF
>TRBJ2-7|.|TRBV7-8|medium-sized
TGTGCCAGCAGCCCTTTGGGTGGGGCTCAGTACGAGCAGTACTTC
CASSPLGGAQYEQYF
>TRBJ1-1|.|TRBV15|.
TGTGCCACCAGCAGAGATAGAGGGACTGAAGCTTTCTTT
CATSRDRGTEAFF
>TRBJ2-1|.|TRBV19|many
TGTGCCAGTAGTCCGGTGAGCGACGTATACAATGAGCAGTTCTTC
CASSPVSDVYNEQFF
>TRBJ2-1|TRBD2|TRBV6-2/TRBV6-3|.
TGTGCCAGCATCGGGACTAGCGGCCCCTACAATGAGCAGTTCTTC
CASIGTSGPYNEQFF
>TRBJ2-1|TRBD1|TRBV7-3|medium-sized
TGTGCCAGCAGCCCCTCCCAGGGACAGGGGGCGAATGAGCAGTTCTTC
CASSPSQGQGANEQFF
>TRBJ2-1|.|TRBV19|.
TGTGCCAGTAGTATCCTCGGCCTACCTAATGAGCAGTTCTTC
CASSILGLPNEQFF
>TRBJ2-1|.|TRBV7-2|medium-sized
TGTGCCAGCAGCCCTACTAATCATGAGCAGTTCTTC
CASSPTNHEQFF
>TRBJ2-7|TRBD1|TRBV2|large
TGTGCCAGCAGTCCCCGGGACAGGCTTGGCTACGAGCAGTACTTC
CASSPRDRLGYEQYF
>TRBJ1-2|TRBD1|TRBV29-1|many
TGCAGCGTTGAAGATTGGGACAGGGGTAGAGACTATGGCTACACCTTC
CSVEDWDRGRDYGYTF
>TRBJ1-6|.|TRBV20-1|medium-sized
TGCAGTGCTAGAGATGTGGGGAACGGAGGGGATTCACCCCTCCACTTT
CSARDVGNGGDSPLHF
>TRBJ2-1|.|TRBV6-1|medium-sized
TGTGCCAGCAGTGATGGCGCGGGTTTTGTGGGTGAGCAGTTCTTC
CASSDGAGFVGEQFF
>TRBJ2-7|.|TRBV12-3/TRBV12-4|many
TGTGCCAGCAGCCCCGGGACACACTACGAGCAGTACTTC
CASSPGTHYEQYF
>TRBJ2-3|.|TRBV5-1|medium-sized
TGCGCCAGCAGCCTCGGGACTAGCACAGATACGCAGTATTTT
CASSLGTSTDTQYF
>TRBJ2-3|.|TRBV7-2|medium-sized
TGTGCCAGCAGCTTAATGTTTGGACTACGCACAGATACGCAGTATTTT
CASSLMFGLRTDTQYF
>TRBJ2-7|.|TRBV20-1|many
TGCAGTGCTAGGTATAGATCCGATTACGAGCAGTACTTC
CSARYRSDYEQYF
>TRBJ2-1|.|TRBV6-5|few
TGTGCCAGCAGTTATATTAGGACCTCCTACAATGAGCAGTTCTTC
CASSYIRTSYNEQFF
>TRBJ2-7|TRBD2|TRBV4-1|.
TGCGCCAGCAGGCCCGACCCGGGACTAGCGGCCCCGTACGAGCAGTACTTC
CASRPDPGLAAPYEQYF
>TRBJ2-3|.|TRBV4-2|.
TGTGCCAGCAGCCAAGAGTTAGGAGCAGATACGCAGTATTTT
CASSQELGADTQYF
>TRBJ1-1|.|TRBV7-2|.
TGTGCCAGCAGCTTATCATACGGGGGAGGAGCTGAAGCTTTCTTT
CASSLSYGGGAEAFF
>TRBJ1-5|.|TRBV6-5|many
TGTGCCAGCAGTTTAGCTTTCAATCAGCCCCAGCATTTT
CASSLAFNQPQHF
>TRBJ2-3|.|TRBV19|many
TGTGCCAGTAGAGAAGGAACTTCCACAGATACGCAGTATTTT
CASREGTSTDTQYF
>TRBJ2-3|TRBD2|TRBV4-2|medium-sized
TGTGCCAGCAGCCAAGTCCCACTAGCGGGAGTGGATACGCAGTATTTT
CASSQVPLAGVDTQYF
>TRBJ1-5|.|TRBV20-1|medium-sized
TGCAGTGCTATGCAGACAGATAGCAATCAGCCCCAGCATTTT
CSAMQTDSNQPQHF
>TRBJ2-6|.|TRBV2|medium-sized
TGTGCCAGCACCCCAAATGGGGCCAACGTCCTGACTTTC
CASTPNGANVLTF
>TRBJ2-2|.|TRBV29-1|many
TGCAGCGTTGGGGGCACAGACACCGGGGAGCTGTTTTTT
CSVGGTDTGELFF
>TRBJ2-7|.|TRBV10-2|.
TGCGCCAGCAGCGGACAGAGCTTCTACGAGCAGTACTTC
CASSGQSFYEQYF
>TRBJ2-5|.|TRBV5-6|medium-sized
TGTGCCAGCAGCTTGGCCTTGGCTCCGGGAGAGACCCAGTACTTC
CASSLALAPGETQYF
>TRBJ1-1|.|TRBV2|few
TGTGCCAGCAGGGGTGGGGGGATGAACACTGAAGCTTTCTTT
CASRGGGMNTEAFF
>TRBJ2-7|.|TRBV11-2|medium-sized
TGTGCCAGCAGCTTAGATTGGGGCTCGGGACCGAGCTCCTACGAGCAGTACTTC
CASSLDWGSGPSSYEQYF
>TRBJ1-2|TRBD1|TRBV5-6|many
TGTGCCAGCAGCATTAGACAGGGGTATAACTATGGCTACACCTTC
CASSIRQGYNYGYTF
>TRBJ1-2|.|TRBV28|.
TGTGCCAGCAGTTTACAAGAATATGGCTACACCTTC
CASSLQEYGYTF
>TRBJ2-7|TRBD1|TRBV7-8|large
TGTGCCAGCAGCTTAGAAGGGACAGGCCGAGAGCAGTACTTC
CASSLEGTGREQYF
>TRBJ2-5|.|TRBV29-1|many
TGCAGCGTTGTTGGGGGCGCAGAGACCCAGTACTTC
CSVVGGAETQYF
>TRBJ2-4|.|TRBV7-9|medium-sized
TGTGCCAGCAGCCCCGGCCGTCCCCAAGTGGACATTCAGTACTTC
CASSPGRPQVDIQYF
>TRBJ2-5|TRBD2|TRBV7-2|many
TGTGCCAGCAGCCGGGGGGTAGAGACCCAGTACTTC
CASSRGVETQYF
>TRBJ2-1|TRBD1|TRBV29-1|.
TGCAGCGTTGGGGGACAGGGGTTAGGTGAGCAGTTCTTC
CSVGGQGLGEQFF
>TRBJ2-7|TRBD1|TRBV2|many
TGTGCCAGCAGTCATCCTACGACAGGGGGAATCTACGAGCAGTACTTC
CASSHPTTGGIYEQYF